This TCR beta chain was captured in a study of identical twins. A note on this clonotype: Its antigen is still unknown.

Germline lookup yields CDR1 SGHDN and CDR2 FVKESK. Deletions cut 4 bases from V and 6 bases from J, with 8 bases between. This CDR3 comprises 12 residues. The donors were all healthy and Caucasian. Study observations and caveats: Carriage of fewer insertions was seen in abundant cord blood beta clonotypes, whereas memory repertoires showed none. For out-of-frame beta sequences, excess twin sharing was weaker.

Template switching, a step in the protocol, added a universal primer site, and cDNA carried unique molecular identifiers. TCRdb used MiXCR to reprocess the 5' RACE reads, holding one entry per CDR3 protein. The table shows about 1.7 million distinct CDR3 sequences, with about 32% occurring only once. The gene calls are TRBV14 and TRBJ2-3; D remains unclear. The sample taken for sequencing was cord blood. The TCR sequence derives from a newborn girl in good health. CDR3 in amino acids: CASSPHWDTQYF. Here the CDR3 DNA reads TGTGCCAGCAGCCCGCATTGGGATACGCAGTATTTT.